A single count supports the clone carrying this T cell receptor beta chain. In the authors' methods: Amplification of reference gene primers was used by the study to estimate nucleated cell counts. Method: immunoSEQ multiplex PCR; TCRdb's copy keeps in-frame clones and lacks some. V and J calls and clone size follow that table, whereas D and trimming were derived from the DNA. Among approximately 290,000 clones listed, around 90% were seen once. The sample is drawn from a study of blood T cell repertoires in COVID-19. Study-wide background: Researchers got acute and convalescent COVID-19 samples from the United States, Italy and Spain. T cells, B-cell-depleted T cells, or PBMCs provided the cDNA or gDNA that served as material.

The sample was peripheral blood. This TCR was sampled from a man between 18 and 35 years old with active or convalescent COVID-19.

CDR3: CASSLLSRFTDTQYF. CDR3 nucleotide sequence: TGCGCCAGCAGCCTCCTCTCGCGATTCACAGATACGCAGTATTTT. The chain recombines TRBV4-1 with TRBJ2-3; D is ambiguous. The germline V gene has CDR1 MGHRA and CDR2 YSYEKL. V gave up 4 bases and J gave up 2 bases, with 13 bases separating them. The length of the CDR3 is 15 residues.